A single sample gave rise to the 21 T cell receptor beta chains below, sequenced in a study of identical twins. TCRdb re-derived calls from the 5' RACE reads in MiXCR, one entry per CDR3 protein. Of under 1 million distinct CDR3 sequences listed, roughly an eighth were seen once; the top ten hold around 1.6%. The same data also went into a second study, on yellow fever vaccine responses in identical twins.

Sequencing was done on a sample of PBMCs. These TCRs come from a woman aged 18 to 35 in good health.

This chain links TRBV6-1 with TRBJ2-2, with D tentatively TRBD1 (6 bases). This CDR3 has 15 amino acids. Germline V gene sequence: CDR1 MNHNS, CDR2 SASEGT. Trimming pared 2 bases from V and 3 bases from J, leaving 10 bases between. This CDR3 is CASSERGGDTGELFF. CDR3 coding DNA: TGTGCCAGCAGTGAAAGAGGGGGTGACACCGGGGAGCTGTTTTTT.

The chain's CDR3 is CASRPLAGEYYEQYV. The CDR3 DNA follows: TGTGCCAGCAGGCCACTAGCGGGGGAATACTACGAGCAGTACGTC. The chain uses TRBV6-2 or TRBV6-3 and TRBJ2-7; 11 bases are shared with TRBD2. The trim removed 6 bases at V and 3 bases at J, leaving 7 bases unmatched. This CDR3 comprises 15 residues. From germline, CDR1 is MNHEY and CDR2 SVGEGT.

This clonotype was seen a few times. This chain joins TRBV10-3 and TRBJ2-7; TRBD2 aligns across 8 bases. V was pared by 4 bases and J by 2 bases, with 4 bases of the junction left unmatched. Germline V gene sequence: CDR1 ENHRY, CDR2 SYGVKD. This CDR3 spans 14 amino acids. This CDR3 reads CAISGGGSAYEQYV. CDR3 bases: TGTGCCATCAGTGGCGGGGGGAGTGCCTACGAGCAGTACGTC.

In this sample, this clonotype turned up a few times. This chain uses TRBV29-1 with TRBJ2-7; 11 bases line up with TRBD1. The V gene end was trimmed by 3 bases and the J gene end by 2 bases; junction bases not matched to a gene: 6. The CDR3 extends over 15 amino acids. From germline, CDR1 is SQVTM and CDR2 ANQGSEA. CDR3 protein: CSVEHRDRGAYEQYF. CDR3 bases: TGCAGCGTTGAGCACCGGGACAGGGGGGCCTACGAGCAGTACTTC.

This clonotype was observed at least ten times. The chain joins TRBV6-1 to TRBJ2-1, with 8 bases that match TRBD2. This CDR3 has 13 amino acids. V lost 6 bases to trimming and J lost 4 bases; unmatched junction nucleotides: 2. In germline, CDR1 is MNHNS, CDR2 SASEGT. CDR3 residues: CASRGGGYNEQFF. CDR3 bases: TGTGCCAGCAGGGGCGGGGGGTACAATGAGCAGTTCTTC.

This clonotype was detected only a few times. The chain couples TRBV24-1 to TRBJ1-2; no reliable D call. The CDR3 covers 12 residues. CDR1 and CDR2 (germline): KGHDR, SFDVKD. Trimming took 4 bases from V and 2 from J, leaving 4 bases between them. The chain's CDR3 is CATSDSNYGYTF. DNA of the CDR3: TGTGCCACCAGTGACAGCAACTATGGCTACACCTTC.

This clonotype has a handful of counts. This chain connects TRBV5-1 to TRBJ2-7; TRBD2 agrees at 11 bases. Germline CDR1 reads SGHRS; CDR2 reads YFSETQ. The CDR3 runs to 16 residues. J lost 3 bases, V lost 0 bases, and 5 bases had no gene match. The CDR3 is CASSLEGTSGYYEQYF. The CDR3 DNA reads TGCGCCAGCAGCTTGGAAGGGACTAGCGGTTACTACGAGCAGTACTTC.

V is TRBV5-1 and J is TRBJ2-3; maybe TRBD1 (5 bases). The V and J ends lost 0 bases and 0 bases respectively, with 14 bases between them. Germline assignment: CDR1 SGHRS and CDR2 YFSETQ. The CDR3 runs to 17 residues. In nucleotides, the CDR3 is TGCGCCAGCAGCTTGGCCCTGACAGCTACTAGCACAGATACGCAGTATTTT. As protein: CASSLALTATSTDTQYF. The whole variable domain, remainder taken from reference TRBV5-1 and TRBJ2-3, is KAGVTQTPRYLIKTRGQQVTLSCSPISGHRSVSWYQQTPGQGLQFLFEYFSETQRNKGNFPGRFSGRQFSNSRSEMNVSTLELGDSALYLCASSLALTATSTDTQYFGPGTRLTVL.

This clonotype was seen more than once but under ten times. This rearrangement joins TRBV10-3 to TRBJ2-2; D call uncertain. The germline V gene encodes CDR1 ENHRY and CDR2 SYGVKD. Trimming stripped 7 bases from V and 8 bases from J, with 17 bases between. This CDR3 region has 14 residues. The CDR3 reads CAIKDPNLKGELFF. The CDR3 nucleotides read TGTGCCATCAAGGACCCCAACCTCAAAGGGGAGCTGTTTTTT.

This clonotype occurred many times. The chain couples TRBV7-9 to TRBJ1-4; D remains ambiguous. V was trimmed by 2 bases and J by 0 bases, leaving 4 bases between them. The CDR3 covers 14 residues. Germline CDR1 SEHNR, CDR2 FQNEAQ (reference sequence). The CDR3, as DNA: TGTGCCAGCAGCTTACGGTCAACTAATGAAAAACTGTTTTTT. Its translation is CASSLRSTNEKLFF.

The V gene is TRBV18, the J gene TRBJ2-3, with D unresolved. CDR3 length equals 14 residues. V lost 1 base to trimming and J lost 7 bases, with 12 bases between them. Germline V lookup: CDR1 KGHSH, CDR2 LQKENI. The CDR3 DNA is TGTGCCAGCTCACCACAGGGCGTTGAGAATACGCAGTATTTT. Protein product: CASSPQGVENTQYF.

This clonotype was observed a handful of times. The chain employs TRBV6-1 and TRBJ2-1; 9 bases are a match to TRBD2. J was trimmed by 2 bases and V by 6 bases; bases with no gene match: 2. The germline gives CDR1 MNHNS, CDR2 SASEGT. The CDR3 contains 14 residues. The CDR3 DNA is TGTGCCAGCAGCGCTAGCGGGACCTACAATGAGCAGTTCTTC. It translates to CASSASGTYNEQFF.

The table lists this clonotype with many counts. The chain has TRBV20-1 and TRBJ2-7; D possibly corresponds to TRBD1 (5 bases). Per germline, CDR1 DFQATT and CDR2 SNEGSKA (reference sequence). Trimming pared 3 bases from V and 3 bases from J, leaving 9 bases between. CDR3 length: 12 residues. In DNA form, the CDR3 reads TGCAGTGCTAGCAGGCAGGGCTACGAGCAGTACGTC. Its translation is CSASRQGYEQYV.

This clonotype was detected only a few times. This sequence joins TRBV12-3 or TRBV12-4 and TRBJ1-1; D possibly corresponds to TRBD1 (6 bases). V was pared by 4 bases and J by 1 base, with 16 bases between. This CDR3 is 16 amino acids long. DNA for the CDR3: TGTGCCAGCAGTTCTGGGACTGGAGGGGGGAACACTGAAGCTTTCTTT. As protein: CASSSGTGGGNTEAFF.

The chain carries TRBV2 and TRBJ2-7; the D is unclear. Germline loops: CDR1 SNHLY, CDR2 FYNNEI. V lost 7 bases and J 2 bases, leaving 9 bases between the germline ends. This CDR3 region has 12 residues. CDR3 protein: CASTLQTYEQYF. CDR3 DNA sequence: TGTGCCAGCACGTTACAGACCTACGAGCAGTACTTC. Full variable domain (remainder filled in from reference TRBV2 and TRBJ2-7): EPEVTQTPSHQVTQMGQEVILRCVPISNHLYFYWYRQILGQKVEFLVSFYNNEISEKSEIFDDQFSVERPDGSNFTLKIRSTKLEDSAMYFCASTLQTYEQYFGPGTRLTVT.

In its sample, this clonotype was seen a few times. The chain couples TRBV7-9 to TRBJ2-7; 7 bases map to TRBD1. Germline V gives CDR1 SEHNR, CDR2 FQNEAQ (reference sequence). The CDR3 spans 16 residues. The J segment lost 6 bases and the V segment lost 5 bases, leaving 16 bases of the junction unmatched. This chain's CDR3 is CASSGPQGGLGIEQYF. CDR3 nucleotide sequence: TGTGCCAGCAGCGGCCCCCAAGGGGGCCTCGGGATCGAGCAGTACTTC.

V and J are TRBV11-1 and TRBJ2-6; 10 bases align to TRBD1. V was clipped by 5 bases and J by 0 bases; unmatched bases: 13. The CDR3 totals 20 residues. Germline V gene data show CDR1 as SGHAT and CDR2 as FQDESV (reference sequence). The DNA for the CDR3 is TGTGCCAGCAGCAACAGCGGTAGACAGGGGGCAAGCTCTGGGGCCAACGTCCTGACTTTC. Translated, it gives CASSNSGRQGASSGANVLTF.

The V and J genes are TRBV19 and TRBJ1-5; D might be TRBD1 (6 bases). The germline gives CDR1 LNHDA, CDR2 SQIVND (reference sequence). Trimming cost V 6 bases and J 6 bases, with 15 bases left between them. The CDR3 sequence is 14 residues long. This chain's CDR3 is CASRLDRMAQPQHF. DNA of the CDR3: TGTGCCAGTAGGCTAGACAGGATGGCTCAGCCCCAGCATTTT. The full variable domain, its missing parts supplied by reference TRBV19 and TRBJ1-5, is DGGITQSPKYLFRKEGQNVTLSCEQNLNHDAMYWYRQDPGQGLRLIYYSQIVNDFQKGDIAEGYSVSREKKESFPLTVTSAQKNPTAFYLCASRLDRMAQPQHFGDGTRLSIL.

The V gene is TRBV10-3, the J gene TRBJ1-2, with 11 positions matching TRBD1. Germline CDR1 ENHRY, CDR2 SYGVKD. This CDR3 comprises 14 residues. Germline trimming cut 5 bases from V and 6 bases from J; bases unmatched to any gene: 5. CDR3 region: CAISSRTGGNGYTF. The DNA for the CDR3 is TGTGCCATCAGTTCACGGACAGGGGGCAATGGCTACACCTTC.

J is TRBJ2-2 and V is TRBV29-1, with D tentatively TRBD2 (6 bases). V gave up 5 bases and J gave up 4 bases, with 14 bases separating them. The CDR3 contains 14 residues. CDR1 is SQVTM, CDR2 ANQGSEA, per germline. The CDR3 coding sequence is TGCAGCGTTCAGATTAGCGGTGCCACCGGGGAGCTGTTTTTT. It specifies CSVQISGATGELFF.

There are a few counts of this clonotype. This chain uses TRBV24-1 with TRBJ2-1; TRBD2 matches 7 bases. This CDR3 is 17 amino acids long. Germline V gene sequence: CDR1 KGHDR, CDR2 SFDVKD. Trimming took 3 bases from V and 9 from J; bases not matched to a gene: 16. CDR3 sequence: CATSDPRLAKNPTEQFF. The CDR3 DNA sequence: TGTGCCACCAGTGATCCACGACTAGCTAAAAACCCTACTGAGCAGTTCTTC.